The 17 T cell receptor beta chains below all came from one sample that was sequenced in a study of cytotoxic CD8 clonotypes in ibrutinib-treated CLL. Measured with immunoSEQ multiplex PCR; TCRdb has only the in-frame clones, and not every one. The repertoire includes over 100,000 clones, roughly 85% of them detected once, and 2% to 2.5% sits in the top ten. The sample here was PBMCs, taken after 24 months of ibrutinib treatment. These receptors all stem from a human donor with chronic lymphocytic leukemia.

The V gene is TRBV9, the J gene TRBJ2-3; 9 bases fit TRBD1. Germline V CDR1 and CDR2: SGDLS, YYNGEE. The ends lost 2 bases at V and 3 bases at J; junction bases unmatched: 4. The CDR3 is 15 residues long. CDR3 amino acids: CASSVWTGATDTQYF. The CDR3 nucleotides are TGTGCCAGCAGCGTTTGGACAGGGGCGACAGATACGCAGTATTTT.

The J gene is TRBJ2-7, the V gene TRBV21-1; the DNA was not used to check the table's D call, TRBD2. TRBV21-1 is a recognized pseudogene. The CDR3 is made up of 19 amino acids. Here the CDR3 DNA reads TGTGCCAGCTGTTCTCCCTGTAAGTCCCCTCTTCAGTTCGCGGGAGAGCAGTACTTC. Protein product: CASCSPCKSPLQFAGEQYF.

CDR3 protein: CASRSDSIKGYTF. The CDR3 DNA reads as TGTGCCAGCAGGTCTGACAGCATAAAGGGCTACACCTTC. V gene TRBV6-5 combines with J gene TRBJ1-2; tentatively, D is TRBD1 (5 bases). Germline loops: CDR1 MNHEY, CDR2 SVGAGI. This CDR3 spans 13 amino acids. Trimming took 6 bases from V and 8 from J, leaving 16 bases between them.

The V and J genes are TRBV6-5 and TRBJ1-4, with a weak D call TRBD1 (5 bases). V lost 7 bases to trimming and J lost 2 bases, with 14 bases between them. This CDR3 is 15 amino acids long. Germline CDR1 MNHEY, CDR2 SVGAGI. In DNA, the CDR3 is TGTGCCAGCAAAGGGGAAGGGAGCACTAATGAAAAACTGTTTTTT. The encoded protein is CASKGEGSTNEKLFF.

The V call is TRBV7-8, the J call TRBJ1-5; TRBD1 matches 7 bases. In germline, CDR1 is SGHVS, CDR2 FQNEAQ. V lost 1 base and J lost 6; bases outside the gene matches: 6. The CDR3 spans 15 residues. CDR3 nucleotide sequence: TGTGCCAGCAGCTTAGTTGCGACAGGGCGTCAGCCCCAGCATTTT. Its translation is CASSLVATGRQPQHF.

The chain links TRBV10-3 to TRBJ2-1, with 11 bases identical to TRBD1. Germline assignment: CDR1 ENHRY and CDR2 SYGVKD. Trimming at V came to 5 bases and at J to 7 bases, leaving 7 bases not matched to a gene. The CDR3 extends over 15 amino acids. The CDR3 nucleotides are TGTGCCATCAGTTATGGACAGGGGGCGGGGAATGAGCAGTTCTTC. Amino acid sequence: CAISYGQGAGNEQFF.

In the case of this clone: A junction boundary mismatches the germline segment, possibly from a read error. The CDR3 DNA follows: TGCAGTGCTAGGACTAGCGGGAGGGACTCTTTC. It translates to CSARTSGRDSF. The chain joins TRBV20-1 to TRBJ2-7; TRBD2 matches 14 bases. Germline lookup yields CDR1 DFQATT and CDR2 SNEGSKA (reference sequence). CDR3 length equals 11 residues.

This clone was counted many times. CDR3 residues: CASRLRESQGSHEQYF. The CDR3 coding sequence is TGTGCCAGCCGACTACGGGAGAGTCAGGGGTCCCACGAGCAGTACTTC. The genes are TRBV27 and TRBJ2-7, with D perhaps being TRBD1 or TRBD2 (6 bases each). Between the trimmed V and J ends, which lost 8 bases and 5 bases, there was a span of 25 bases. Germline values: CDR1 MNHEY, CDR2 SMNVEV (reference sequence). There are 16 residues in the CDR3.

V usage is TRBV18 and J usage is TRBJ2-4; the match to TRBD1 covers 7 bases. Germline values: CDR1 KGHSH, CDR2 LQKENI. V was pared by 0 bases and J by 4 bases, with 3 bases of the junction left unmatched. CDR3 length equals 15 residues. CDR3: CASSPPQDRKNIQYF. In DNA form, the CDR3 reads TGTGCCAGCTCACCACCGCAGGACAGGAAAAACATTCAGTACTTC.

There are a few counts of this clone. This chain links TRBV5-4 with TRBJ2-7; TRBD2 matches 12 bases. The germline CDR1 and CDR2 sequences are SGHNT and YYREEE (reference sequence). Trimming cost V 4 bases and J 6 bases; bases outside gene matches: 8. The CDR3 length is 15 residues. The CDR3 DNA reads TGTGCCAGCAGCGGACCTAGCGGGGGGGCCTTCGAGCAGTACTTC. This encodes CASSGPSGGAFEQYF.

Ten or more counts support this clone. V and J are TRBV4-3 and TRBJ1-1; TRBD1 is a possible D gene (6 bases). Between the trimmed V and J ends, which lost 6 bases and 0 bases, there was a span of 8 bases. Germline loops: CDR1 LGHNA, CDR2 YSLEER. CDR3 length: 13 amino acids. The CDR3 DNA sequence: TGCGCCAGCAGTAGGGGGATGAACACTGAAGCTTTCTTT. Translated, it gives CASSRGMNTEAFF.

CDR3 loop: CAISESANEQFF. The DNA for the CDR3 is TGTGCCATCAGTGAGTCGGCGAATGAGCAGTTCTTC. This chain connects TRBV10-3 to TRBJ2-1; D unclear. CDR3 length: 12 amino acids. Trimming left V 0 bases short and J 7 bases short, with 4 bases between. Germline lookup yields CDR1 ENHRY and CDR2 SYGVKD.

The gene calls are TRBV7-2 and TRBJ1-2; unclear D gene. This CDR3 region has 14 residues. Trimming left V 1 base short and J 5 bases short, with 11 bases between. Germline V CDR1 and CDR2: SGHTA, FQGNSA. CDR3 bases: TGTGCCAGCAGCTTAGGCGTGACGGATTATGGCTACACCTTC. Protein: CASSLGVTDYGYTF.

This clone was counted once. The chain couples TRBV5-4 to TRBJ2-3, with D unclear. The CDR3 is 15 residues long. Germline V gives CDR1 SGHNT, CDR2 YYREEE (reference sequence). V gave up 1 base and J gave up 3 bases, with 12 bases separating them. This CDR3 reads CASSLSVGATDTQYF. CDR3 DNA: TGTGCCAGCAGCTTGTCGGTCGGCGCGACAGATACGCAGTATTTT.

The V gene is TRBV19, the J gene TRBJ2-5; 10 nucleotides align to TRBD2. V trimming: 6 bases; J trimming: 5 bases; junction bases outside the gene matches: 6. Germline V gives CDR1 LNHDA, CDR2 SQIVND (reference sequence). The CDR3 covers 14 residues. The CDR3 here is CASSQLAGKETQYF. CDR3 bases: TGTGCCAGTAGCCAACTAGCGGGAAAGGAGACCCAGTACTTC.

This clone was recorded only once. The CDR3 nucleotides read TGTGCCAGCAGCTTGGCCGGACAGGGCTCCTACGAGCAGTACTTC. Protein sequence: CASSLAGQGSYEQYF. This chain joins TRBV5-6 and TRBJ2-7; TRBD1 matches at 8 bases. Germline loops: CDR1 SGHDT, CDR2 YYEEEE. The CDR3 is 15 amino acids. V shed 0 bases and J 0 bases; nucleotides not matched to a gene: 2.

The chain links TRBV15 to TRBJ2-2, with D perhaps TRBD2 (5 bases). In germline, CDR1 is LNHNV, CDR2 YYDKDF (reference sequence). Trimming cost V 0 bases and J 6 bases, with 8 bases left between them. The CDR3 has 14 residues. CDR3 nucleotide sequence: TGTGCCACCAGCAGAGATCTCGGGGCCGGGGAGCTGTTTTTT. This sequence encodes CATSRDLGAGELFF.